The clone carrying this TCR beta chain came up a few times. The CDR3 is 12 residues long. Germline CDR1 is MDHEN and CDR2 is SYDVKM. V lost 4 bases and J 5 bases, leaving 7 bases between the germline ends. This entry belongs to a study of blood T cell repertoires in COVID-19. Study summary: Nucleic acid was either cDNA or gDNA, and it came from T cells, B-cell-depleted T cells, or PBMCs.

As originally analysed: Counts of nucleated cells, estimated from reference gene primer amplification, were obtained. Profiled with immunoSEQ multiplex PCR; TCRdb holds only in-frame clones, not every one. V, J and clone size reflect that table, while D and trimming were determined from the DNA. The data hold more than 25,000 clones, with 55% to 80% observed a single time. Sequences were obtained from peripheral blood. This rearrangement joins TRBV28 to TRBJ2-3; D gene unclear. The receptor's source is a human donor in a cohort sampled during active COVID-19. The CDR3 coding sequence is TGTGCCAGCAGTTCGCCGGGAGATACGCAGTATTTT. This translates into CASSSPGDTQYF. The variable domain in full, with the rest retrieved from reference TRBV28 and TRBJ2-3, is DVKVTQSSRYLVKRTGEKVFLECVQDMDHENMFWYRQDPGLGLRLIYFSYDVKMKEKGDIPEGYSVSREKKERFSLILESASTNQTSMYLCASSSPGDTQYFGPGTRLTVL.